This T cell receptor beta chain was sequenced during a study of T-cell memory formation after mild COVID-19. Whole-study results and caveats: Cross-reactive memory seemingly joined, as some responding clones were found in pre-infection memory. The second-wave clones peaking on day 37 were not confirmed as SARS-CoV-2-specific.

The 5'RACE method, run with constant-segment primers, produced TCR alpha and TCR beta cDNA libraries (carrying sample barcodes and UMIs). A single record per CDR3 protein comes from TCRdb applying MiXCR to the 5' RACE reads. The sample lists 300,000 to 400,000 distinct CDR3 sequences, about an eighth occurring once. The length of the CDR3 is 14 residues. Germline V CDR1 and CDR2: SGHRS, YFSETQ. J was trimmed by 6 bases and V by 4 bases; bases with no gene match: 4. The table lists this clonotype with a few counts. Antigen unknown. This receptor was identified in a man between 18 and 35 years old who had mild COVID-19 (a few samples of this study predate the infection). Cell type and time point are not known. Material: PBMCs or a T cell subset sorted from them (not recorded which). The chain joins TRBV5-1 to TRBJ2-1, with 10 bases matching TRBD1. This chain's CDR3 is CASSRRTGGNEQFF. The CDR3 DNA reads TGCGCCAGCAGCAGACGGACAGGGGGCAATGAGCAGTTCTTC.